This T cell receptor beta chain comes out of a study of cytomegalovirus exposure and HLA in healthy donors. Sequenced by immunoSEQ multiplex PCR; TCRdb stores in-frame clones only, minus some. The sample carries over 65,000 clones, 90% to 95% recorded once. With 4 bases removed from V and 3 bases from J, the gap between germline ends came to 14 bases. CDR1 and CDR2 (germline): SGHDT, YYEEEE. The CDR3 spans 14 residues. This receptor was obtained from a young woman in good health and CMV-seropositive. The chain recombines TRBV5-6 with TRBJ2-7; TRBD1 might be the D (6 bases). Specimen: PBMCs. CDR3 region: CASSQFQGFYEQYF. As DNA, the CDR3 is TGTGCCAGCAGCCAGTTTCAGGGGTTCTACGAGCAGTACTTC.